What follows describes a single T cell receptor beta chain. Its matching antigen is unknown. Use of 60 Vbeta and 13 Jbeta primers characterized the PCR. Clones were sequenced by immunoSEQ multiplex PCR, and TCRdb holds only the in-frame ones, with some missing. The profile shows tens of thousands of clones, approximately 57% of them singletons. This record comes from a study of cytomegalovirus exposure and HLA in healthy donors. Findings of the study overall: Apart from CMV serostatus, no immune exposure information was available. Usually a TCR sequence was rare, but some public TCRs were found in many donors.

V dropped 7 bases and J dropped 7; count of bases not matched to a gene: 8. CDR1 is MDHEN, CDR2 SYDVKM, per germline. The CDR3 totals 13 residues. The chain uses TRBV28 and TRBJ2-7; 9 positions match TRBD2. The clonotype comes from a man in his thirties or forties in good health and CMV-seropositive. Sequencing was done on a sample of PBMCs. In DNA form, the CDR3 reads TGTGCCAGCACGGCGGGAGGGCCTGGGGAGCAGTACTTC. As protein: CASTAGGPGEQYF.